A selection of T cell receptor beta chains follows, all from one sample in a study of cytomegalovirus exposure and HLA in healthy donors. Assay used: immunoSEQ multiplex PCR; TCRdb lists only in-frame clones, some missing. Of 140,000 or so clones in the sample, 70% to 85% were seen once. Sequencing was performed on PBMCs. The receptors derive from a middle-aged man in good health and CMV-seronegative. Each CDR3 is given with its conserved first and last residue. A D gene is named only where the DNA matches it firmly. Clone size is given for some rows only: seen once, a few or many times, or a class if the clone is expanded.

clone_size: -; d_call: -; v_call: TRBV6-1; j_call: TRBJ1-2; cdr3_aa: CASRVADARDYGYTF; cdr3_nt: TGTGCCAGCAGAGTGGCAGACGCCAGGGACTATGGCTACACCTTC
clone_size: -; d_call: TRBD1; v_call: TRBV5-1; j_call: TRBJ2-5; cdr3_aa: CASRRERRRDRGPETQYF; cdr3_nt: TGCGCCAGCAGACGAGAAAGGCGTCGGGACAGGGGTCCAGAGACCCAGTACTTC
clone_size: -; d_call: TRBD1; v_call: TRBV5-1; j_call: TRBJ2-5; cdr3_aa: CASSWGQGGGETQYF; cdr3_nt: TGCGCCAGCAGCTGGGGACAGGGAGGAGGAGAGACCCAGTACTTC
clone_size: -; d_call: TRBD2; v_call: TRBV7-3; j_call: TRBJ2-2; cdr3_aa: CASSLSGENTGELFF; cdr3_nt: TGTGCCAGCAGCCTTAGCGGGGAGAACACCGGGGAGCTGTTTTTT
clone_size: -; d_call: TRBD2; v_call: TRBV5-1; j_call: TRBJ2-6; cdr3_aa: CASSPSSGNSGANVLTF; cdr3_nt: TGCGCCAGCAGCCCGTCCAGCGGGAACTCTGGGGCCAACGTCCTGACTTTC
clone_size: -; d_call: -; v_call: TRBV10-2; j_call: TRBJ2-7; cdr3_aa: CASSDRQEVTYEQYF; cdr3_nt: TGCGCCAGCAGTGACCGACAGGAAGTGACCTACGAGCAGTACTTC
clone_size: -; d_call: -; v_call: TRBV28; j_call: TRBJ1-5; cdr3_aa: CASSFLGGGNQPQHF; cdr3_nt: TGTGCCAGCAGTTTTCTCGGGGGAGGGAATCAGCCCCAGCATTTT
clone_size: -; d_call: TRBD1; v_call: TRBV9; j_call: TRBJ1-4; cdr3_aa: CASSVQTGKNEKLFF; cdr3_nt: TGTGCCAGCAGCGTTCAGACAGGGAAGAATGAAAAACTGTTTTTT
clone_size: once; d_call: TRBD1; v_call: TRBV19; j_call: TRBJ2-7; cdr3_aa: CASSPQGANLYEQYF; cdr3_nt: TGTGCCAGTAGCCCCCAGGGGGCAAACCTGTACGAGCAGTACTTC
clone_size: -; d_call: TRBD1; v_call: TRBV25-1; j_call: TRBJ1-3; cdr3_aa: CASSPRTGDGNTIYF; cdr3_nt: TGTGCCAGCAGTCCCCGGACAGGAGATGGAAACACCATATATTTT
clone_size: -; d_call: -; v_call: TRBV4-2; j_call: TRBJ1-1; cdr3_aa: CASSQEPGNTEAFF; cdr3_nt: TGTGCCAGCAGCCAAGAGCCCGGGAACACTGAAGCTTTCTTT
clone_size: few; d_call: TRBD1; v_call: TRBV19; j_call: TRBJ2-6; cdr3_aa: CASSIRVRGFSGANVLTF; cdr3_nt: TGTGCCAGTAGTATCCGGGTCAGGGGGTTCTCTGGGGCCAACGTCCTGACTTTC
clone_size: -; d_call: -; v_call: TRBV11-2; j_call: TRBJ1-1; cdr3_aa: CASSPTGSMNTEAFF; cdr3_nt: TGTGCCAGCAGCCCAACAGGGAGTATGAACACTGAAGCTTTCTTT
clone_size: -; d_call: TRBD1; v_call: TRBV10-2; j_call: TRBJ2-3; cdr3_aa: CASREPGQGFVTQYF; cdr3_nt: TGCGCCAGCAGGGAGCCGGGACAGGGCTTTGTAACGCAGTATTTT
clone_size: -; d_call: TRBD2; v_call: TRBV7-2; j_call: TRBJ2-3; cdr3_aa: CASSSQRGPSTDTQYF; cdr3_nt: TGTGCCAGCAGCTCCCAGCGGGGGCCCTCCACAGATACGCAGTATTTT
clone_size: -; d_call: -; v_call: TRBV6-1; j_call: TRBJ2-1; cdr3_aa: CASSEELVPGDEQFF; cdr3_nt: TGTGCCAGCAGTGAAGAATTAGTACCGGGGGATGAGCAGTTCTTC
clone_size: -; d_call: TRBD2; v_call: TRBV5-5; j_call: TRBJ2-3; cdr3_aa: CASSPRLAGGPQDTQYF; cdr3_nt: TGTGCCAGCAGCCCGCGACTAGCGGGGGGGCCTCAAGATACGCAGTATTTT
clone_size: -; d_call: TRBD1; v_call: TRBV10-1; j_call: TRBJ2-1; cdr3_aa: CASSDWDRSGEQFF; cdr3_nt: TGCGCCAGCAGTGACTGGGACAGGTCCGGTGAGCAGTTCTTC
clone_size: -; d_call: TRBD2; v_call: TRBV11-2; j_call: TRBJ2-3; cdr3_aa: CASSLEYSLRMAGVQYF; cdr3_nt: TGTGCCAGCAGCTTAGAATATAGTCTAAGGATGGCGGGGGTTCAGTATTTT
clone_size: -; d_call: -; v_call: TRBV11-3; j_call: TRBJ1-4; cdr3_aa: CASSLGPSEKLFF; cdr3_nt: TGTGCCAGCAGCTTAGGGCCCTCCGAAAAACTGTTTTTT
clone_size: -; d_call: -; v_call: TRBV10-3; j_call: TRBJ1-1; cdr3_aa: CAIRGGRVDTEAFF; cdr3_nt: TGTGCCATCAGGGGGGGGCGGGTGGACACTGAAGCTTTCTTT
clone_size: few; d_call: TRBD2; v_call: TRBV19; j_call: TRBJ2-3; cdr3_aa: CASSIGLAGGHVSTDTQYF; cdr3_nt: TGTGCCAGTAGTATCGGACTAGCGGGAGGGCATGTTAGCACAGATACGCAGTATTTT
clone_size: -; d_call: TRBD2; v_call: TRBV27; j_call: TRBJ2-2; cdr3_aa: CASRLAGGDGELFF; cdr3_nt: TGTGCCAGCAGATTAGCGGGAGGGGACGGGGAGCTGTTTTTT
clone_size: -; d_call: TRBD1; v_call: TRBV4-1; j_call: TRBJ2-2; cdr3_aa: CASSRGQGASGELFF; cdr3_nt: TGCGCCAGCAGCCGAGGACAGGGGGCCTCCGGGGAGCTGTTTTTT
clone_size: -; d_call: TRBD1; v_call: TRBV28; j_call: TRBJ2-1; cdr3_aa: CASSLRGREQFF; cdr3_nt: TGTGCCAGCAGTTTAAGGGGGCGGGAGCAGTTCTTC
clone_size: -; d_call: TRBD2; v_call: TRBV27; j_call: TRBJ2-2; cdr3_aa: CASKGPAGDTGELFF; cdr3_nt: TGTGCCAGCAAAGGGCCAGCGGGAGACACCGGGGAGCTGTTTTTT